The TCR beta chain under discussion was sequenced for a study of shared clonotypes between healthy human individuals. Profiled with immunoSEQ multiplex PCR; TCRdb holds only in-frame clones, not every one. This sample yields over a million clones, of which approximately 78% are seen a single time; about 0.52% belongs to the top ten. CDR3 length equals 15 residues. CDR1 SGHRS and CDR2 YFSETQ come from the germline V gene. V lost 4 bases and J lost 5; bases outside the gene matches: 2. Source material: memory CD4+ T cells from PBMCs. As for subset: CD45RA-negative fraction. The chain combines TRBV5-1 with TRBJ2-3; 15 nucleotides align to TRBD2. The sequence came from a man younger than 35 in good health. Some clones in this sample may be carry-over from other donors' samples. In DNA, the CDR3 is TGCGCCAGCAGCGTGGGACTAGCGGGAGGAGATACGCAGTATTTT. Translation gives CASSVGLAGGDTQYF.